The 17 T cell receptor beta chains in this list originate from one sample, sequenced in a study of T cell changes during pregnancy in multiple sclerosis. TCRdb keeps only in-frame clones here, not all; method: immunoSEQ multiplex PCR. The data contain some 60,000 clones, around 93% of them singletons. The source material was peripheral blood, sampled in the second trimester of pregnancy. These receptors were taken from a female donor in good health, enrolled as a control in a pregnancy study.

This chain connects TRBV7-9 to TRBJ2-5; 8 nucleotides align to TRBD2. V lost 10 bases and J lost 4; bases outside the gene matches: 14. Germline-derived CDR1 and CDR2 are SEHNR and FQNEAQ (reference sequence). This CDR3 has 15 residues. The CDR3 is CATTTLGGAGETQYF. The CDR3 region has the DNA TGTGCCACGACCACCCTCGGGGGGGCCGGAGAGACCCAGTACTTC.

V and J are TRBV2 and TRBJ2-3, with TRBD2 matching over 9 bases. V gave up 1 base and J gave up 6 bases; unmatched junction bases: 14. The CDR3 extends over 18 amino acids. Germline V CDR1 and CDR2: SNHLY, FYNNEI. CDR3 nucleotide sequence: TGTGCCAGCAGTGAAGGCTGGACAGCGGGAGGTACTGGGGATACGCAGTATTTT. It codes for CASSEGWTAGGTGDTQYF.

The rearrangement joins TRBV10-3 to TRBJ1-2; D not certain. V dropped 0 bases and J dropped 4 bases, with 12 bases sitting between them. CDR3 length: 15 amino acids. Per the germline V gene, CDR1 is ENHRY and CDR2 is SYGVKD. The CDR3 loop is CAISESGQASYGYTF. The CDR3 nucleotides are TGTGCCATCAGTGAGTCGGGTCAGGCAAGCTATGGCTACACCTTC.

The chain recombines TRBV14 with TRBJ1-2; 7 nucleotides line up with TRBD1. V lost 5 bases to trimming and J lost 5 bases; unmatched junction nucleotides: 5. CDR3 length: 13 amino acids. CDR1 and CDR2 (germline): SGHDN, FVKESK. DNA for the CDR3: TGTGCCAGCAGCGAGGGACAGAATTATGGCTACACCTTC. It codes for CASSEGQNYGYTF. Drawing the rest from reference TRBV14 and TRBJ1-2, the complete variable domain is EAGVTQFPSHSVIEKGQTVTLRCDPISGHDNLYWYRRVMGKEIKFLLHFVKESKQDESGMPNNRFLAERTGGTYSTLKVQPAELEDSGVYFCASSEGQNYGYTFGSGTRLTVV.

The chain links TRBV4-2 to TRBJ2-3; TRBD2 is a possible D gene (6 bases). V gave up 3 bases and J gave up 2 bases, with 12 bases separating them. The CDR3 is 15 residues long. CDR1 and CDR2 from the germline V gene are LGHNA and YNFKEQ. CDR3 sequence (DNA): TGTGCCAGCAGCCAGGGGACTTCATACACAGATACGCAGTATTTT. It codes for CASSQGTSYTDTQYF.

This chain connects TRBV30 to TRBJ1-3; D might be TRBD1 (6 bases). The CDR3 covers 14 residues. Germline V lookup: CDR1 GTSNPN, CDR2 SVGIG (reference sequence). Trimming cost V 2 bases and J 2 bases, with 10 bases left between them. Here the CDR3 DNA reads TGTGCCTGGAGTAAGGGGGGGCCTGGAAACACCATATATTTT. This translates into CAWSKGGPGNTIYF.

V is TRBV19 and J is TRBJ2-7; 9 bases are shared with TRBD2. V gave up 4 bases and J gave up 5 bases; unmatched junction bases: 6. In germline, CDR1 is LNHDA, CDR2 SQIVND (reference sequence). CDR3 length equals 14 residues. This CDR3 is CASSRREGRDEQYF. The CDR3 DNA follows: TGTGCCAGTAGTAGGCGGGAGGGCCGTGACGAGCAGTACTTC.

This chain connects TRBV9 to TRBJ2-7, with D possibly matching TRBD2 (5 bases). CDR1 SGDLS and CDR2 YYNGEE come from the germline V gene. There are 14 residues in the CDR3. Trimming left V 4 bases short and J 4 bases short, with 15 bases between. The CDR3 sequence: CASSISGVEYEQYF. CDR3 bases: TGTGCCAGCAGCATCTCCGGGGTTGAATACGAGCAGTACTTC. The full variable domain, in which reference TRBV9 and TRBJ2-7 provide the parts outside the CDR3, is DSGVTQTPKHLITATGQRVTLRCSPRSGDLSVYWYQQSLDQGLQFLIQYYNGEERAKGNILERFSAQQFPDLHSELNLSSLELGDSALYFCASSISGVEYEQYFGPGTRLTVT.

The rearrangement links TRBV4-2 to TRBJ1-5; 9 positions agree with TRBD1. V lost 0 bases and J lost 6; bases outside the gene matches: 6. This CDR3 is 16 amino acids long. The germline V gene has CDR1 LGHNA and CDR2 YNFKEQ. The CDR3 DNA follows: TGTGCCAGCAGCCAAGAAACAGGGGGCTTCGTTCAGCCCCAGCATTTT. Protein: CASSQETGGFVQPQHF.

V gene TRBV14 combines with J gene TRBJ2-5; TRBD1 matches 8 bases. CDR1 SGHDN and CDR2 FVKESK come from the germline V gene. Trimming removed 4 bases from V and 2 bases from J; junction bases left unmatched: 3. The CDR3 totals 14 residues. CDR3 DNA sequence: TGTGCCAGCAGCCGATACAGGGGGCAAGAGACCCAGTACTTC. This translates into CASSRYRGQETQYF.

The CDR3 loop is CAWSDRTSGRHTGELFF. DNA of the CDR3: TGTGCCTGGAGTGACCGGACTAGCGGGAGGCACACCGGGGAGCTGTTTTTT. The rearrangement links TRBV30 to TRBJ2-2; 14 positions agree with TRBD2. Unmatched junction bases numbered 4, after V lost 1 base and J lost 3 bases. The CDR3 loop spans 17 amino acids. CDR1 is GTSNPN, CDR2 SVGIG, per germline (reference sequence).

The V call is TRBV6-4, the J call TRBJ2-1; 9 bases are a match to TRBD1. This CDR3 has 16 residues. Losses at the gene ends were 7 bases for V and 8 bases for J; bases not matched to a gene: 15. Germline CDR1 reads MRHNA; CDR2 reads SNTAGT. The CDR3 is CASTAPGGQGPHEQFF. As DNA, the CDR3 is TGTGCCAGCACGGCCCCTGGGGGACAGGGCCCCCATGAGCAGTTCTTC.

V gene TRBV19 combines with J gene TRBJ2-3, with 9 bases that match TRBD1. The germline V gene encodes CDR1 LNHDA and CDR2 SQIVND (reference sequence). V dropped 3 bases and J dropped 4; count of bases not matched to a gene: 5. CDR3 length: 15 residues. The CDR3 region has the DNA TGTGCCAGTAGTATCGGACAGGGGTGGCCAGATACGCAGTATTTT. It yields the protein CASSIGQGWPDTQYF.

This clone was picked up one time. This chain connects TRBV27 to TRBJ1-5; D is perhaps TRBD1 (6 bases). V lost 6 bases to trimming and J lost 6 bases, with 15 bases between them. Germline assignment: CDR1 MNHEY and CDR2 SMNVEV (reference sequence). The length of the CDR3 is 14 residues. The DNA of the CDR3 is TGTGCCAGCAGCTCTCGAGGGGGAAGTCAGCCCCAGCATTTT. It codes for CASSSRGGSQPQHF.

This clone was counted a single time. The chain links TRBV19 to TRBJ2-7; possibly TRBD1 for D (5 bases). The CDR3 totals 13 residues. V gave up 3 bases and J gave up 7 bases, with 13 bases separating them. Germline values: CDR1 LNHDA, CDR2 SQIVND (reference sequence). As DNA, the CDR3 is TGTGCCAGTAGTATTGCAGGGATTGGAGAGCAGTACTTC. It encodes CASSIAGIGEQYF.

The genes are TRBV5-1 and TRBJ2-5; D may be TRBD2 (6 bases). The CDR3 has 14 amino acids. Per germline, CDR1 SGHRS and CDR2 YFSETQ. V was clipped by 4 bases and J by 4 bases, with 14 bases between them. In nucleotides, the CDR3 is TGCGCCAGCAGCCTGGGGTCGCGGGGAGAGACCCAGTACTTC. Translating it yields CASSLGSRGETQYF. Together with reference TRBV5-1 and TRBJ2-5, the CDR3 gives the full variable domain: KAGVTQTPRYLIKTRGQQVTLSCSPISGHRSVSWYQQTPGQGLQFLFEYFSETQRNKGNFPGRFSGRQFSNSRSEMNVSTLELGDSALYLCASSLGSRGETQYFGPGTRLLVL.

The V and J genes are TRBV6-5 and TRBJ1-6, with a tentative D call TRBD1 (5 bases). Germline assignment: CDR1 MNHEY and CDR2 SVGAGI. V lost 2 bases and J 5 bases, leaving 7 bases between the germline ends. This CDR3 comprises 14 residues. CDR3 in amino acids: CASSYGGDNSPLHF. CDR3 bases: TGTGCCAGCAGTTACGGGGGGGATAATTCACCCCTCCACTTT.